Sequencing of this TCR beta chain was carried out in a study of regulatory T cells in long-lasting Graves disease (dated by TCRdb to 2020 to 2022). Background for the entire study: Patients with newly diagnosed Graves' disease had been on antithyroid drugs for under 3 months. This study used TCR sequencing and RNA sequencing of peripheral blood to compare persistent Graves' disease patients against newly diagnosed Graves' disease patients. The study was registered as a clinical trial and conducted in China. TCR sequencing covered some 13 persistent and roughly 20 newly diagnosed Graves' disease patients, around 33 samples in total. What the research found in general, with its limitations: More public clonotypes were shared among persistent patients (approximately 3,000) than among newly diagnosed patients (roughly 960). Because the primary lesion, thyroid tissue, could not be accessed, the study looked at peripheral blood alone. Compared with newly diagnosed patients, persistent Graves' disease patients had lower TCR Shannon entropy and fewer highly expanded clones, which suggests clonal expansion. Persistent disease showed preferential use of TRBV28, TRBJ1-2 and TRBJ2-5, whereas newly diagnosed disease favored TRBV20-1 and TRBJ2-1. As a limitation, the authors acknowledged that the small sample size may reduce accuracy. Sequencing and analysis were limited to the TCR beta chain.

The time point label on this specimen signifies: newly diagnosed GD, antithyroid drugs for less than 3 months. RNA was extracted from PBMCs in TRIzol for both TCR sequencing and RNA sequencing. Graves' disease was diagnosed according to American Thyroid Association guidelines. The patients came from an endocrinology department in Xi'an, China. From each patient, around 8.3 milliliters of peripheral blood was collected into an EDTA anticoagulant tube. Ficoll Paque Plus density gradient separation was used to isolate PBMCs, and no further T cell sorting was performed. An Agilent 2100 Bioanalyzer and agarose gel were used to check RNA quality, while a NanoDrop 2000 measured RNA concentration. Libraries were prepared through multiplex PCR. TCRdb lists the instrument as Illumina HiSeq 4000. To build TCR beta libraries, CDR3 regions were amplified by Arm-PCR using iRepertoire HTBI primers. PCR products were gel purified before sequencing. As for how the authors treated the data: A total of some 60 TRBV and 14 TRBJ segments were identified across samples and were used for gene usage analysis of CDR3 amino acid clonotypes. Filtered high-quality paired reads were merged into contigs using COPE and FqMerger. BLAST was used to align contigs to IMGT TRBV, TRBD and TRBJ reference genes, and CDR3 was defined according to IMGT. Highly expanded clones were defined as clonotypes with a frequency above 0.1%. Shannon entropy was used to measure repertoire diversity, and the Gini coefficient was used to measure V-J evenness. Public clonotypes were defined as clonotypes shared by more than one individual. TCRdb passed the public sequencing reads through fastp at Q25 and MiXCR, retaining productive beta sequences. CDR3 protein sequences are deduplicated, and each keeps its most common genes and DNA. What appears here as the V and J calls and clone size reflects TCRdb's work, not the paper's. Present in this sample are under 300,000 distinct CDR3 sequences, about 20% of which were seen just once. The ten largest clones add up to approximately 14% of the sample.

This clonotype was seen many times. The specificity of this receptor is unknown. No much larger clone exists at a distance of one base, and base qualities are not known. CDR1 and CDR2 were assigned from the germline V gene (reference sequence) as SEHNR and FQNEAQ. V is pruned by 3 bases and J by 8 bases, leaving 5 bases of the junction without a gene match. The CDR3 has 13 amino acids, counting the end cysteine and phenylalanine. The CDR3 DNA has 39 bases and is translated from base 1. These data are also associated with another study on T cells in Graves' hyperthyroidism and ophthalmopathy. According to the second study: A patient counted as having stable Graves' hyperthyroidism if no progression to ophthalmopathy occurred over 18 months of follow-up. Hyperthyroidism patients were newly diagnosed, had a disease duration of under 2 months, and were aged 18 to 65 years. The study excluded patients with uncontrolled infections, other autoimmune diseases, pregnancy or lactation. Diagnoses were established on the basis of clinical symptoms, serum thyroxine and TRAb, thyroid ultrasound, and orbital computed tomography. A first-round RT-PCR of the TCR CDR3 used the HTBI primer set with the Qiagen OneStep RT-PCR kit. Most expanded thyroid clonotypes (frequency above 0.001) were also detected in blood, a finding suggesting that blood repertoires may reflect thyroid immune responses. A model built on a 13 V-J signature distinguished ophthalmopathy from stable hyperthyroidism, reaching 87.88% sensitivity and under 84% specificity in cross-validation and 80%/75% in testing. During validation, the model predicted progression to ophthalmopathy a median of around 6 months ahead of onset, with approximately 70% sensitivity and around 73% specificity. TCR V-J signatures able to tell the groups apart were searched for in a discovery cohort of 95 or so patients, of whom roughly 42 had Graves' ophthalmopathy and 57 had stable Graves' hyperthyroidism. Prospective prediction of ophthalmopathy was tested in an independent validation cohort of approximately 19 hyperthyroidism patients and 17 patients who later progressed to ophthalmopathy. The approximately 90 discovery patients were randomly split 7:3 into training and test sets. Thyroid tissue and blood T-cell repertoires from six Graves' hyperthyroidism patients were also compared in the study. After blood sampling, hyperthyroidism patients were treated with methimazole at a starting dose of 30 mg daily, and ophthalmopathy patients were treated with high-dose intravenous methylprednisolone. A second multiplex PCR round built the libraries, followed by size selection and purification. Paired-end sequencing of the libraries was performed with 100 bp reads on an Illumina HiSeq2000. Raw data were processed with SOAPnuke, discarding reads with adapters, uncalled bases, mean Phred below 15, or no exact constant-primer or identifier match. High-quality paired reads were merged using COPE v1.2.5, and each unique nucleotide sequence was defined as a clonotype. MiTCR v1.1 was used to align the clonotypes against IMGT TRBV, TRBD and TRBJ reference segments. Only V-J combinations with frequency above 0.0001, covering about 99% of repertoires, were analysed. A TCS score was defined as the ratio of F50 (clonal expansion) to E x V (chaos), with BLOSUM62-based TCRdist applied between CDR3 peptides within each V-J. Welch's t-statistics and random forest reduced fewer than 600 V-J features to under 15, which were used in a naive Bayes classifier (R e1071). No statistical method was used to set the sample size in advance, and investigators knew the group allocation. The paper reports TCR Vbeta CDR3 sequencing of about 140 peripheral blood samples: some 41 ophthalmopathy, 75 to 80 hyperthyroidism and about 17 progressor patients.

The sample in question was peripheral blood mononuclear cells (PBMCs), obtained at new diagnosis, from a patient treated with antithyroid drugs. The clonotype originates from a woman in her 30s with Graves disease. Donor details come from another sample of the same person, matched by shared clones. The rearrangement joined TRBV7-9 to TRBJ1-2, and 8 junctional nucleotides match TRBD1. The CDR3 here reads CASSFGTGYGYTF. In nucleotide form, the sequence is TGTGCCAGCAGCTTCGGGACAGGATACGGCTACACCTTC. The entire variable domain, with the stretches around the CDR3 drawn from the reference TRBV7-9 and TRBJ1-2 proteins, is DTGVSQNPRHKITKRGQNVTFRCDPISEHNRLYWYRQTLGQGPEFLTYFQNEAQLEKSRLLSDRFSAERPKGSFSTLEIQRTEQGDSAMYLCASSFGTGYGYTFGSGTRLTVV.